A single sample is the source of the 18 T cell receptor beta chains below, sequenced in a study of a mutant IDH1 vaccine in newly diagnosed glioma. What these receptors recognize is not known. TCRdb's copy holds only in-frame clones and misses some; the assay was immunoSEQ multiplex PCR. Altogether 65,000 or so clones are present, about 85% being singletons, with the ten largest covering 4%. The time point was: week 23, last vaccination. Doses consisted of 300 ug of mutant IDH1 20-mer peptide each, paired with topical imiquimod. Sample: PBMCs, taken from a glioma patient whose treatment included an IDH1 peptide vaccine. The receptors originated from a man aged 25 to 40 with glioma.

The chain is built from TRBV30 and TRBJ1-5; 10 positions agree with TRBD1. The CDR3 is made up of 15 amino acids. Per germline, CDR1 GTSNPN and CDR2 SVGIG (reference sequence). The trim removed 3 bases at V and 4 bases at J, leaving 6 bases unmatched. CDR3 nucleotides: TGTGCCTGGAGGGGGACAGGGGACGATAATCAGCCCCAGCATTTT. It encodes CAWRGTGDDNQPQHF.

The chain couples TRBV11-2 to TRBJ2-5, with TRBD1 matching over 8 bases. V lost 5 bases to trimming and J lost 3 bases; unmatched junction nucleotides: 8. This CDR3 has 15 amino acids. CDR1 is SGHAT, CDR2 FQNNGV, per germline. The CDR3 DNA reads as TGTGCCAGCAGCCTCTACAGGGGGACGGAAGAGACCCAGTACTTC. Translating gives CASSLYRGTEETQYF.

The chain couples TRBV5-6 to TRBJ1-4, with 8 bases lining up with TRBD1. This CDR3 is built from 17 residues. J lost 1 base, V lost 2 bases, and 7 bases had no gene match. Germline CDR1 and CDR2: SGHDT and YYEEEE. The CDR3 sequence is CASSFGGQGRTNEKLFF. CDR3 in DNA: TGTGCCAGCAGCTTTGGTGGACAGGGTAGAACTAATGAAAAACTGTTTTTT.

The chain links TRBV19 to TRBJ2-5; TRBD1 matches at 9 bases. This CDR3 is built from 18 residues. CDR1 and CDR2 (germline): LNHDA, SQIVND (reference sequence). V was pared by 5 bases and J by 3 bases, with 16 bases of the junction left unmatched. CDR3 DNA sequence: TGTGCCAGTAGTCTGGGCCCGGGACAGGGTGCGGGAGAAGAGACCCAGTACTTC. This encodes CASSLGPGQGAGEETQYF. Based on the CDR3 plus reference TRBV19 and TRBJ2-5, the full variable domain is DGGITQSPKYLFRKEGQNVTLSCEQNLNHDAMYWYRQDPGQGLRLIYYSQIVNDFQKGDIAEGYSVSREKKESFPLTVTSAQKNPTAFYLCASSLGPGQGAGEETQYFGPGTRLLVL.

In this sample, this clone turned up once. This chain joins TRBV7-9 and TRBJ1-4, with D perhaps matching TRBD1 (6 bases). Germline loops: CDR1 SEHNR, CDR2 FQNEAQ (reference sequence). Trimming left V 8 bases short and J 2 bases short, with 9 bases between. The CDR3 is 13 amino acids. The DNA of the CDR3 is TGTGCCAGCCAGGGGTCGACTAATGAAAAACTGTTTTTT. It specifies CASQGSTNEKLFF.

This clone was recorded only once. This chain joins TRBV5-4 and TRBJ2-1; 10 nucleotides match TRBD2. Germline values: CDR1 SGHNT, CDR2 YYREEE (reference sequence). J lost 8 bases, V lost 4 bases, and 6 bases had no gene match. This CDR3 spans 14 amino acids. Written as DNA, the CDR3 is TGTGCCAGCAGCCTTGGGACTAGCGTCGATGAGCAGTTCTTC. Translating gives CASSLGTSVDEQFF.

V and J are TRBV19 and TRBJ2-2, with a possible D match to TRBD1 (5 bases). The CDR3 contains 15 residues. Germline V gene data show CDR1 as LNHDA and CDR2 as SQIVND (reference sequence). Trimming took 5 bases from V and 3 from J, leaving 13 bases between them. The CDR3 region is CASSWARADTGELFF. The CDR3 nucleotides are TGTGCCAGTAGTTGGGCCAGGGCGGACACCGGGGAGCTGTTTTTT. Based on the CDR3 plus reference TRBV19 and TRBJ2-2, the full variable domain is DGGITQSPKYLFRKEGQNVTLSCEQNLNHDAMYWYRQDPGQGLRLIYYSQIVNDFQKGDIAEGYSVSREKKESFPLTVTSAQKNPTAFYLCASSWARADTGELFFGEGSRLTVL.

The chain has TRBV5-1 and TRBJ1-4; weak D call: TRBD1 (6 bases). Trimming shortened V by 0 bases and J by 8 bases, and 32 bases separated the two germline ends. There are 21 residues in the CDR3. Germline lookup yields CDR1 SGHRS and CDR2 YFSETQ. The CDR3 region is CASSLEPSSMGMSWGREKLFF. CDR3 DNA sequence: TGCGCCAGCAGCTTGGAGCCCAGTTCAATGGGCATGTCGTGGGGGCGGGAAAAACTGTTTTTT.

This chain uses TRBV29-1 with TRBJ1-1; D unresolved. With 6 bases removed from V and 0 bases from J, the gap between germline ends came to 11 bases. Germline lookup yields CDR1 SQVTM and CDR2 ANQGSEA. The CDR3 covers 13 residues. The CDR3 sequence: CSVSPRMNTEAFF. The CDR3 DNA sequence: TGCAGCGTCTCCCCCCGAATGAACACTGAAGCTTTCTTT.

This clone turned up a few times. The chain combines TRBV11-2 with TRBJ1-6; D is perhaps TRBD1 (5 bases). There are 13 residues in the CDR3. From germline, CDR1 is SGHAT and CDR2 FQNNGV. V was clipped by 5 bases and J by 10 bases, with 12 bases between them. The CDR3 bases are TGTGCCAGCAGCCGTACGACAGAATCACCCCTCCACTTT. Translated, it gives CASSRTTESPLHF. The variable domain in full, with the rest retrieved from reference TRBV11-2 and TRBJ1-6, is EAGVAQSPRYKIIEKRQSVAFWCNPISGHATLYWYQQILGQGPKLLIQFQNNGVVDDSQLPKDRFSAERLKGVDSTLKIQPAKLEDSAVYLCASSRTTESPLHFGNGTRLTVT.

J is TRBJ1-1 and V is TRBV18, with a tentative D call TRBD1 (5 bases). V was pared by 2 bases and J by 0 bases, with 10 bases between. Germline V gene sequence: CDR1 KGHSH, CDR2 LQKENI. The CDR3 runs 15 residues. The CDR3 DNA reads TGTGCCAGCTCACCAAACTCAGGGATGAACACTGAAGCTTTCTTT. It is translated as CASSPNSGMNTEAFF.

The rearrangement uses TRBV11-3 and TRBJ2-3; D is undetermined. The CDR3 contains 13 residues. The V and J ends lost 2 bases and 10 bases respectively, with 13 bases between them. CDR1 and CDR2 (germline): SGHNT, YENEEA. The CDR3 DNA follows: TGTGCCAGCAGCTTAAATTCGTTTAAAGCGCAGTATTTT. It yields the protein CASSLNSFKAQYF.

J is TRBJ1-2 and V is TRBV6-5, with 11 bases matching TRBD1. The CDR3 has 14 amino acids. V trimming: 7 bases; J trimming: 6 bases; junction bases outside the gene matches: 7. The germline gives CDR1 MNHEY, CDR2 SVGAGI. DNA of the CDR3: TGTGCCAGCAATCCTGGACAGGGGGCAGATGGCTACACCTTC. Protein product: CASNPGQGADGYTF.

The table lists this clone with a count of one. The CDR3 region has the DNA TGTGCCAGCAGCTTTCGGCCCAGTGAAGCTTTCTTT. Translating gives CASSFRPSEAFF. This chain uses TRBV13 with TRBJ1-1; D not resolved. Per germline, CDR1 PRHDT and CDR2 FYEKMQ (reference sequence). V was trimmed by 3 bases and J by 7 bases, leaving 9 bases between them. The CDR3 has 12 residues.

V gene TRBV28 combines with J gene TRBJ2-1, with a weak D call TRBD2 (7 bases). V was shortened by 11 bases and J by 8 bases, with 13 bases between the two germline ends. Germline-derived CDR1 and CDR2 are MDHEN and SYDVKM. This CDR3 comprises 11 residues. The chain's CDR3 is CAGGGLHEQFF. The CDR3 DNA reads TGTGCCGGAGGGGGACTACATGAGCAGTTCTTC.

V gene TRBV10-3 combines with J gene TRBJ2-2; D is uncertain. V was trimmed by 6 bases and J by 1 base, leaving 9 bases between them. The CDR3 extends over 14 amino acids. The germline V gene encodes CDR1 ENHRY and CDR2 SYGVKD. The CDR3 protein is CAIRQDGNTGELFF. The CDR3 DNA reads TGTGCCATCAGGCAGGACGGGAACACCGGGGAGCTGTTTTTT.

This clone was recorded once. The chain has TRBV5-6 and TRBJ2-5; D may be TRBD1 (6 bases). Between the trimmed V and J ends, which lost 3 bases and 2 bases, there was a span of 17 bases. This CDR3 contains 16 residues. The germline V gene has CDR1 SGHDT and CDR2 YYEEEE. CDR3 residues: CASSSPWDKAQETQYF. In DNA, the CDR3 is TGTGCCAGCAGCTCACCTTGGGACAAGGCGCAAGAGACCCAGTACTTC.

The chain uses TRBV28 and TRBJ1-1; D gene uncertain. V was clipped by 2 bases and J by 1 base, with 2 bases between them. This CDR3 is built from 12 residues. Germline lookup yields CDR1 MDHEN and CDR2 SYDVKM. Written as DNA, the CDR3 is TGTGCCAGCAGTTTAGGGAACACTGAAGCTTTCTTT. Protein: CASSLGNTEAFF.